The next 31 T cell receptor beta chains were all read from a single sample in a study of blood T cell repertoires in COVID-19. Sequencing was performed with immunoSEQ multiplex PCR; in TCRdb, only in-frame clones are kept and a portion is missing. The sample has roughly 140,000 clones; over 80% are singletons. Sequenced input: PBMCs or T cells enriched from blood (not recorded which). The receptor set was obtained from a man between 60 and 75 years old who had recovered from COVID-19.

The chain recombines TRBV6-5 with TRBJ1-6, with a weak D call TRBD1 (5 bases). Between the trimmed V and J ends, which lost 5 bases and 9 bases, there was a span of 14 bases. In germline, CDR1 is MNHEY, CDR2 SVGAGI. This CDR3 contains 14 residues. This CDR3 is CASSRNRMASPLHF. The CDR3 DNA is TGTGCCAGCAGTAGGAACAGGATGGCTTCACCCCTCCACTTT.

The chain carries TRBV18 and TRBJ1-3; D unclear. CDR1 KGHSH and CDR2 LQKENI come from the germline V gene. The CDR3 loop spans 13 amino acids. Trimming removed 5 bases at V and 0 bases at J, with 5 bases between. CDR3 amino acids: CASSTSSGNTIYF. CDR3 bases: TGTGCCAGCTCAACAAGCTCTGGAAACACCATATATTTT.

This clone was seen a few times. In DNA form, the CDR3 reads TGTGCCAGCAGACAGGACCGTATCGGGACTGAAGCTTTCTTT. Translating gives CASRQDRIGTEAFF. The chain employs TRBV6-4 and TRBJ1-1; possibly TRBD1 for D (5 bases). The CDR3 is 14 residues long. Germline loops: CDR1 MRHNA, CDR2 SNTAGT. Trimming cost V 6 bases and J 5 bases, with 16 bases left between them.

The chain links TRBV5-1 to TRBJ2-3; D perhaps matches TRBD1 (7 bases). The ends were cut back, 3 bases at V and 5 bases at J, with 16 bases in the middle. Germline assignment: CDR1 SGHRS and CDR2 YFSETQ. This CDR3 is built from 15 residues. CDR3 DNA sequence: TGCGCCAGCAGCTCTGATCCAGGGGGAGGAGATACGCAGTATTTT. Its translation: CASSSDPGGGDTQYF.

This clone was observed a handful of times. V gene TRBV5-1 combines with J gene TRBJ1-6; 9 bases fit TRBD1. In germline, CDR1 is SGHRS, CDR2 YFSETQ. Losses at the gene ends were 4 bases for V and 6 bases for J; bases not matched to a gene: 5. The CDR3 is 15 residues long. The CDR3 region is CASSAGQGPNSPLHF. The CDR3 nucleotides are TGCGCCAGCAGCGCCGGACAGGGGCCTAATTCACCCCTCCACTTT.

In this sample, this clone turned up once. V usage is TRBV27 and J usage is TRBJ2-7, with D possibly TRBD1 on 5 matching bases. The V end lost 2 bases, the J end lost 1 base, and 9 bases lay between the germline ends. CDR1 is MNHEY, CDR2 SMNVEV, per germline (reference sequence). The CDR3 is 14 residues long. Here the CDR3 reads CASSLRQGSYEQYF. DNA of the CDR3: TGTGCCAGCAGTTTACGGCAGGGATCCTACGAGCAGTACTTC.

The chain couples TRBV9 to TRBJ2-7; D ambiguous. This CDR3 is built from 13 residues. With 4 bases removed from V and 0 bases from J, the gap between germline ends came to 8 bases. Germline CDR1 reads SGDLS; CDR2 reads YYNGEE. CDR3 bases: TGTGCCAGCAGCTACAGAGCCTCCTACGAGCAGTACTTC. As protein: CASSYRASYEQYF. Using reference TRBV9 and TRBJ2-7 for the parts outside the CDR3, the full variable domain is DSGVTQTPKHLITATGQRVTLRCSPRSGDLSVYWYQQSLDQGLQFLIQYYNGEERAKGNILERFSAQQFPDLHSELNLSSLELGDSALYFCASSYRASYEQYFGPGTRLTVT.

The chain links TRBV29-1 to TRBJ1-1, with 8 positions matching TRBD1. Trimming at V came to 7 bases and at J to 1 base, leaving 2 bases not matched to a gene. Germline lookup yields CDR1 SQVTM and CDR2 ANQGSEA. This CDR3 has 12 residues. CDR3: CSAGTGNTEAFF. The DNA for the CDR3 is TGCAGCGCAGGGACAGGGAACACTGAAGCTTTCTTT.

The CDR3 reads CASSTTGNTEAFF. The CDR3 coding sequence is TGTGCCAGCAGTACCACAGGGAACACTGAAGCTTTCTTT. V gene TRBV2 combines with J gene TRBJ1-1; tentative D call: TRBD1 (5 bases). Germline V gene lookup returns CDR1 SNHLY and CDR2 FYNNEI. The V and J ends lost 5 bases and 1 base respectively, with 8 bases between them. CDR3 size: 13 residues.

V and J are TRBV18 and TRBJ2-6; TRBD1 matches at 12 bases. V lost 6 bases and J lost 0; bases outside the gene matches: 9. CDR1 KGHSH and CDR2 LQKENI come from the germline V gene. The CDR3 totals 19 residues. The CDR3 nucleotides read TGTGCCAGCTCCCGGGACAGGGGGCTCGCTTTCTCTGGGGCCAACGTCCTGACTTTC. This gives the protein CASSRDRGLAFSGANVLTF.

The chain recombines TRBV5-6 with TRBJ2-1; a possible D gene is TRBD2 (5 bases). The germline V gene has CDR1 SGHDT and CDR2 YYEEEE. The CDR3 totals 14 residues. Trimming stripped 2 bases from V and 5 bases from J, with 11 bases between. CDR3 in DNA: TGTGCCAGCAGCTTTCGGGGTATCCACAATGAGCAGTTCTTC. Protein sequence: CASSFRGIHNEQFF.

This clone appeared a few times. V usage is TRBV19 and J usage is TRBJ2-1, with D possibly matching TRBD1 (6 bases). V shed 3 bases and J shed 6 bases, with 21 bases lying between them. The V gene's germline CDR1 is LNHDA and CDR2 SQIVND (reference sequence). The CDR3 is made up of 17 amino acids. The CDR3 spells CASSIPVWDISFNEQFF. The CDR3 DNA sequence: TGTGCCAGTAGTATCCCTGTTTGGGACATTTCTTTCAATGAGCAGTTCTTC.

This clone was detected a few times. The chain recombines TRBV19 with TRBJ1-2, with 8 positions matching TRBD1. CDR1 LNHDA and CDR2 SQIVND come from the germline V gene (reference sequence). With V trimmed by 5 bases and J by 3 bases, 11 bases remained unmatched. The CDR3 has 16 amino acids. This CDR3 reads CASSPLPQGVDYGYTF. In DNA, the CDR3 is TGTGCCAGTAGTCCCTTACCACAGGGGGTGGACTATGGCTACACCTTC. The full variable domain, rest sourced from reference TRBV19 and TRBJ1-2, is DGGITQSPKYLFRKEGQNVTLSCEQNLNHDAMYWYRQDPGQGLRLIYYSQIVNDFQKGDIAEGYSVSREKKESFPLTVTSAQKNPTAFYLCASSPLPQGVDYGYTFGSGTRLTVV.

The V gene is TRBV7-8, the J gene TRBJ1-2, with a possible D match to TRBD1 (5 bases). V lost 6 bases, J lost 7 bases, and 18 bases lay in between. The CDR3 has 14 residues. Germline V CDR1 and CDR2: SGHVS, FQNEAQ. CDR3 DNA: TGTGCCAGCAGATCCGGGACTCTTAGCGGTGGCTACACCTTC. Residues: CASRSGTLSGGYTF.

In this sample, this clone turned up once. V gene TRBV27 combines with J gene TRBJ1-1; D is uncertain. This CDR3 has 13 amino acids. Germline CDR1 MNHEY, CDR2 SMNVEV (reference sequence). V was shortened by 6 bases and J by 0 bases, with 8 bases between the two germline ends. The DNA of the CDR3 is TGTGCCAGCAGCCCCCAGGTGAACACTGAAGCTTTCTTT. Translated: CASSPQVNTEAFF.

V and J are TRBV28 and TRBJ2-7; D is ambiguous. This CDR3 contains 14 residues. V was clipped by 2 bases and J by 0 bases, with 8 bases between them. Germline values: CDR1 MDHEN, CDR2 SYDVKM. The CDR3 reads CASSLTTASYEQYF. CDR3 nucleotides: TGTGCCAGCAGTTTAACAACAGCCTCCTACGAGCAGTACTTC.

The J gene is TRBJ1-2, the V gene TRBV4-2; 7 positions match TRBD1. This CDR3 is built from 16 residues. Germline CDR1 is LGHNA and CDR2 is YNFKEQ. The J segment lost 7 bases and the V segment lost 1 base, leaving 12 bases of the junction unmatched. The CDR3 coding sequence is TGTGCCAGCAGCCAAGCTGGGACAGCCAACTACGTTGGCTACACCTTC. Translation: CASSQAGTANYVGYTF.

This clone was observed a single time. This rearrangement joins TRBV6-1 to TRBJ2-7, with 7 bases aligning to TRBD1. The CDR3 sequence is 14 residues long. Germline V gene data show CDR1 as MNHNS and CDR2 as SASEGT. V lost 2 bases to trimming and J lost 5 bases; unmatched junction nucleotides: 6. The CDR3 is CASSETGTVDEQYF. CDR3 in DNA: TGTGCCAGCAGTGAAACCGGGACAGTCGACGAGCAGTACTTC.

This clone was detected once. This sequence joins TRBV5-4 and TRBJ2-2, with 11 positions matching TRBD2. Germline trimming cut 0 bases from V and 9 bases from J; bases unmatched to any gene: 7. This CDR3 has 16 residues. Looked up from germline, CDR1 is SGHNT and CDR2 is YYREEE (reference sequence). The CDR3 sequence is CASSLGIAGGSRELFF. CDR3 coding DNA: TGTGCCAGCAGCTTGGGAATAGCGGGGGGGAGCCGGGAGCTGTTTTTT.

CDR3 in amino acids: CASSEVRRRSNQPQHF. CDR3 bases: TGTGCCAGCAGTGAGGTTCGACGGAGAAGCAATCAGCCCCAGCATTTT. V and J are TRBV2 and TRBJ1-5, with unresolved D. CDR3 size: 16 residues. V was trimmed by 3 bases and J by 1 base, leaving 13 bases between them. Germline loops: CDR1 SNHLY, CDR2 FYNNEI.

The V and J genes are TRBV9 and TRBJ1-4, with a weak D call TRBD1 (6 bases). CDR1 is SGDLS and CDR2 is YYNGEE in the germline V gene. V lost 3 bases to trimming and J lost 7 bases, with 16 bases between them. This CDR3 is built from 15 residues. For the CDR3, the DNA is TGTGCCAGCAGCGACCAGAGGGGAGGGGGTGAAAAACTGTTTTTT. Translation gives CASSDQRGGGEKLFF.

The chain uses TRBV28 and TRBJ1-2, with 8 positions matching TRBD1. Trimming cost V 2 bases and J 8 bases; bases outside gene matches: 13. CDR1 and CDR2 from the germline V gene are MDHEN and SYDVKM. This CDR3 has 16 residues. DNA of the CDR3: TGTGCCAGCAGTTTACAGGGGGCCCGAGTCCTTGGAGGCTACACCTTC. Translated, it gives CASSLQGARVLGGYTF.

V gene TRBV5-4 combines with J gene TRBJ2-5, with TRBD2 identical over 12 bases. V gave up 3 bases and J gave up 3 bases; unmatched junction bases: 3. Germline CDR1 reads SGHNT; CDR2 reads YYREEE (reference sequence). The CDR3 is made up of 15 amino acids. The CDR3 region is CASSYRLAGEETQYF. The CDR3, as DNA: TGTGCCAGCAGCTACCGACTAGCGGGAGAAGAGACCCAGTACTTC.

This clone has more than one count but fewer than ten. The chain carries TRBV5-1 and TRBJ2-2; D unclear. CDR1 is SGHRS, CDR2 YFSETQ, per germline. V was clipped by 5 bases and J by 1 base, with 9 bases between them. The CDR3 has 14 residues. In nucleotides, the CDR3 is TGCGCCAGCAGGCTGACAAGGAACACCGGGGAGCTGTTTTTT. Protein product: CASRLTRNTGELFF.

Only one count was recorded for this clone. For the CDR3, the DNA is TGTGCCAGCAGACCCCCGCGGAGCGTAAATGAAAAACTGTTTTTT. Translation gives CASRPPRSVNEKLFF. The rearrangement joins TRBV7-9 to TRBJ1-4; D gene unclear. From germline, CDR1 is SEHNR and CDR2 FQNEAQ (reference sequence). V was pared by 6 bases and J by 5 bases, with 16 bases between. This CDR3 region has 15 residues.

A few counts support this clone. The chain combines TRBV2 with TRBJ2-1; D not certain. The V end lost 3 bases, the J end lost 1 base, and 7 bases lay between the germline ends. Per germline, CDR1 SNHLY and CDR2 FYNNEI. This CDR3 has 14 amino acids. The CDR3 DNA reads as TGTGCCAGCAGTGATCGGGTGTCCTACAATGAGCAGTTCTTC. This translates into CASSDRVSYNEQFF.

The V call is TRBV5-6, the J call TRBJ1-1; D is possibly TRBD1 (5 bases). The CDR3 consists of 14 residues. The germline V gene encodes CDR1 SGHDT and CDR2 YYEEEE. Trimming shortened V by 1 base and J by 3 bases, and 10 bases separated the two germline ends. CDR3 in amino acids: CASSLFSRDTEAFF. In DNA form, the CDR3 reads TGTGCCAGCAGCTTGTTCTCCAGGGACACTGAAGCTTTCTTT.

The V call is TRBV21-1, the J call TRBJ2-5; the D call TRBD1 from the table was never checked on the DNA. TRBV21-1 is a known pseudogene. The CDR3 runs 16 residues. The CDR3 region is CASSNRQGATQETQYF. CDR3 DNA sequence: TGTGCCAGCAGCAATCGACAGGGGGCGACCCAAGAGACCCAGTACTTC.

There are a few counts of this clone. The gene calls are TRBV4-2 and TRBJ1-6; maybe TRBD1 (5 bases). The CDR3 runs 17 residues. V was pared by 4 bases and J by 14 bases, with 27 bases between. In germline, CDR1 is LGHNA, CDR2 YNFKEQ. The CDR3 protein is CASSRDGAGTELISLHF. CDR3 coding DNA: TGTGCCAGCAGCCGAGACGGGGCCGGGACTGAGCTTATCTCCCTCCACTTT.

The CDR3 region is CASSSSSGRIPTGELFF. The CDR3 DNA reads as TGTGCCAGCAGTTCCTCCTCAGGGCGCATTCCCACCGGGGAGCTGTTTTTT. The chain links TRBV5-4 to TRBJ2-2, with a tentative D call TRBD1 (5 bases). V lost 5 bases and J 4 bases, leaving 21 bases between the germline ends. CDR1 is SGHNT and CDR2 is YYREEE in the germline V gene (reference sequence). CDR3 length: 17 amino acids. The variable domain in full, completed from reference TRBV5-4 and TRBJ2-2, reads ETGVTQSPTHLIKTRGQQVTLRCSSQSGHNTVSWYQQALGQGPQFIFQYYREEENGRGNFPPRFSGLQFPNYSSELNVNALELDDSALYLCASSSSSGRIPTGELFFGEGSRLTVL.

J is TRBJ2-2 and V is TRBV27; D gene unclear. This CDR3 has 15 amino acids. Trimming shortened V by 2 bases and J by 2 bases, and 9 bases separated the two germline ends. CDR1 is MNHEY, CDR2 SMNVEV, per germline (reference sequence). CDR3 amino acids: CASSLSPVNTGELFF. The CDR3 DNA reads as TGTGCCAGCAGTTTAAGCCCGGTAAACACCGGGGAGCTGTTTTTT.